Sequencing of this T cell receptor (beta chain) was carried out in a study of T cell responses to AZD1222 COVID-19 vaccine. V was pared by 4 bases and J by 5 bases, with 11 bases between. Germline V lookup: CDR1 SQVTM, CDR2 ANQGSEA. The CDR3 covers 12 residues. Data came from immunoSEQ multiplex PCR; TCRdb stores just in-frame clones and leaves some out. Of 100,000 to 150,000 clones in the sample, 91% were seen once. The chain recombines TRBV29-1 with TRBJ2-5; D is perhaps TRBD2 (5 bases). The source material was peripheral blood, sampled 28 days after the second AZD1222 dose. The sequence came from an adult who received the AZD1222 COVID-19 vaccine. Written as DNA, the CDR3 is TGCAGCGTTGGGGCCCCGGGGGAGACCCAGTACTTC. Its translation is CSVGAPGETQYF.